This TCR beta chain was profiled in a study of shared clonotypes between healthy human individuals. There are 15 residues in the CDR3. J lost 1 base, V lost 2 bases, and 5 bases had no gene match. Germline lookup yields CDR1 ENHRY and CDR2 SYGVKD. As for this clone: Its antigen is still unknown. Other DNA sequences of this sample code for an identical CDR3.

Sequencing was performed with immunoSEQ multiplex PCR; in TCRdb, only in-frame clones are kept and a portion is missing. The sample includes some 2.1 million clones, about 94% of them seen just once. Naive CD8 cells, CD45RO-negative and positively selected for CCR7, excluded terminally differentiated effector memory CD45RA+ cells. General study points: Relative to clonotypes present in all four donors, those not shared had lower generation probabilities.

The V and J genes are TRBV10-3 and TRBJ2-7; 7 bases are shared with TRBD1. This clonotype originated in a man younger than 35 in good health. Some clones in this sample may be carry-over from other donors' samples. Sequenced: naive CD8+ T cells from PBMCs. CDR3 DNA: TGTGCCATCAGTGAGGGGTCAGGGGGTTCCTACGAGCAGTACTTC. This codes for CAISEGSGGSYEQYF.